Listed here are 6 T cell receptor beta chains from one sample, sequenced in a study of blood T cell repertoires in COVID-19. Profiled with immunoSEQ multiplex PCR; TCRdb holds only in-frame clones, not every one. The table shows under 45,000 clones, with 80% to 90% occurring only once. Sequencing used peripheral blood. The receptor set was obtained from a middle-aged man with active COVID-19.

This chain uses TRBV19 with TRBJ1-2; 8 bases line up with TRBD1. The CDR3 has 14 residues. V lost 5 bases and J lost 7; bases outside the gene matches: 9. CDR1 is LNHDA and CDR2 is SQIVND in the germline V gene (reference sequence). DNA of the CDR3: TGTGCCAGTAGTCCGGACAGGGAAGATGGTGGCTACACCTTC. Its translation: CASSPDREDGGYTF.

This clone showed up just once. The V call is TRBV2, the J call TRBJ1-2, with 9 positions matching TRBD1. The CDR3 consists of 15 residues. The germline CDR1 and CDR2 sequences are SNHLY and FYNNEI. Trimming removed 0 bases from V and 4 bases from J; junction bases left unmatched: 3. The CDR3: CASSEAPTGGYGYTF. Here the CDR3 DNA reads TGTGCCAGCAGTGAAGCCCCGACAGGGGGCTATGGCTACACCTTC.

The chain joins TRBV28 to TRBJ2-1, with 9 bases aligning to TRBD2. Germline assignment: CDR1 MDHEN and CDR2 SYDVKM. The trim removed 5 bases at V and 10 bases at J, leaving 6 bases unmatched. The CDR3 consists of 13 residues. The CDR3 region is CASSLWTSEEQFF. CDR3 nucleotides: TGTGCCAGCAGTCTTTGGACTAGCGAGGAGCAGTTCTTC.

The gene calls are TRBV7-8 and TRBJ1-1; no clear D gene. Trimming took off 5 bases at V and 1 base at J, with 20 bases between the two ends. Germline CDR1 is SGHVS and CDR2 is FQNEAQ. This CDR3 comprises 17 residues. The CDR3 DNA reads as TGTGCCAGCAGCCGCGCCATGGGCCCTCTTGGGAACACTGAAGCTTTCTTT. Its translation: CASSRAMGPLGNTEAFF.

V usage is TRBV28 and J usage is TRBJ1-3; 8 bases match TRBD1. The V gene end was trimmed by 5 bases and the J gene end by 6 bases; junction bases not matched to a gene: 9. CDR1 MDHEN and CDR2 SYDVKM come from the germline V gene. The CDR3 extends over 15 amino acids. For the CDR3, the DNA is TGTGCCAGCAGTCCGCCGACAGGGGAAAAAAACACCATATATTTT. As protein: CASSPPTGEKNTIYF.

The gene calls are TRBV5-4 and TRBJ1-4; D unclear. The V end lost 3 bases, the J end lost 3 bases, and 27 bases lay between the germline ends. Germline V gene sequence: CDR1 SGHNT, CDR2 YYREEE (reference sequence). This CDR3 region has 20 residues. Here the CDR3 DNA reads TGTGCCAGCAGCTGGGGAGCTCAGAGGGAGTCCTCTTCGGCTAATGAAAAACTGTTTTTT. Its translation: CASSWGAQRESSSANEKLFF.